These 26 T cell receptor beta chains came from one sample sequenced in a study of shared clonotypes between healthy human individuals. Method: immunoSEQ multiplex PCR; TCRdb's copy keeps in-frame clones and lacks some. The data show approximately 1,000,000 clones, with around 78% seen just once and around 0.47% held by the top ten. Material: memory CD4+ T cells from PBMCs. Subset here: CD45RA-negative fraction. The receptors derive from a man aged 18 to 29 in good health. Some clones in this sample may be carry-over from other donors' samples.

The gene calls are TRBV30 and TRBJ1-1, with D possibly TRBD1 on 5 matching bases. There are 11 residues in the CDR3. In germline, CDR1 is GTSNPN, CDR2 SVGIG (reference sequence). V lost 3 bases and J lost 10, with 12 bases in between. The CDR3 reads CAWSPRDGAFF. The CDR3 DNA sequence: TGTGCCTGGAGCCCCCGGGACGGAGCTTTCTTT. The full variable domain, in which reference TRBV30 and TRBJ1-1 provide the parts outside the CDR3, is SQTIHQWPATLVQPVGSPLSLECTVEGTSNPNLYWYRQAAGRGLQLLFYSVGIGQISSEVPQNLSASRPQDRQFILSSKKLLLSDSGFYLCAWSPRDGAFFGQGTRLTVV.

This chain links TRBV5-1 with TRBJ2-4; D call uncertain. With 4 bases removed from V and 8 bases from J, the gap between germline ends came to 13 bases. The germline V gene has CDR1 SGHRS and CDR2 YFSETQ. The CDR3 has 13 residues. CDR3 in amino acids: CASSAHSGDIQYF. The CDR3 DNA reads as TGCGCCAGCAGCGCGCACAGTGGGGACATTCAGTACTTC. Full variable domain (missing parts from reference TRBV5-1 and TRBJ2-4): KAGVTQTPRYLIKTRGQQVTLSCSPISGHRSVSWYQQTPGQGLQFLFEYFSETQRNKGNFPGRFSGRQFSNSRSEMNVSTLELGDSALYLCASSAHSGDIQYFGAGTRLSVL.

The chain uses TRBV2 and TRBJ2-3, with D possibly being TRBD1 or TRBD2 (5 bases each). V lost 5 bases to trimming and J lost 0 bases, with 12 bases between them. The germline CDR1 and CDR2 sequences are SNHLY and FYNNEI. The CDR3 is made up of 15 amino acids. CDR3 region: CASSLFRDSTDTQYF. The DNA of the CDR3 is TGTGCCAGCAGTCTTTTTCGGGACAGCACAGATACGCAGTATTTT.

This chain links TRBV19 with TRBJ2-2; 9 nucleotides line up with TRBD2. Per the germline V gene, CDR1 is LNHDA and CDR2 is SQIVND (reference sequence). Trimming at V came to 9 bases and at J to 4 bases, leaving 9 bases not matched to a gene. The CDR3 loop spans 15 amino acids. The CDR3 sequence is CASQTGTSSTGELFF. In DNA, the CDR3 is TGTGCCAGCCAAACAGGGACTAGCAGCACCGGGGAGCTGTTTTTT.

This chain connects TRBV7-2 to TRBJ1-2; no clear D gene. CDR1 is SGHTA and CDR2 is FQGNSA in the germline V gene. CDR3 length: 12 residues. Trimming left V 1 base short and J 9 bases short, with 9 bases between. CDR3 nucleotide sequence: TGTGCCAGCAGCTTAGAAGGATCGCGCTACACCTTC. Its protein product is CASSLEGSRYTF. Combining the CDR3 with reference TRBV7-2 and TRBJ1-2 gives the whole variable domain GAGVSQSPSNKVTEKGKDVELRCDPISGHTALYWYRQSLGQGLEFLIYFQGNSAPDKSGLPSDRFSAERTGGSVSTLTIQRTQQEDSAVYLCASSLEGSRYTFGSGTRLTVV.

The chain joins TRBV10-1 to TRBJ1-4; D remains ambiguous. The V end lost 4 bases, the J end lost 9 bases, and 9 bases lay between the germline ends. In germline, CDR1 is WNHNN, CDR2 SYGVQD (reference sequence). This CDR3 has 12 residues. The CDR3 reads CASSASGQKLFF. Here the CDR3 DNA reads TGCGCCAGCAGTGCGTCGGGCCAAAAACTGTTTTTT.

V gene TRBV11-2 combines with J gene TRBJ2-5, with TRBD2 matching 7 bases. Germline trimming cut 1 base from V and 1 base from J; bases unmatched to any gene: 6. This CDR3 spans 16 amino acids. Per the germline V gene, CDR1 is SGHAT and CDR2 is FQNNGV. This CDR3 reads CASSLATRTSQETQYF. CDR3 in DNA: TGTGCCAGCAGCTTAGCTACCAGGACTAGCCAAGAGACCCAGTACTTC.

Here the CDR3 DNA reads TGCGCCAGCAGCTTGTTACAGGGGACCTACGAGCAGTACTTC. This encodes CASSLLQGTYEQYF. The chain joins TRBV5-1 to TRBJ2-7; 7 bases agree with TRBD1. The germline V gene has CDR1 SGHRS and CDR2 YFSETQ. This CDR3 spans 14 amino acids. J was trimmed by 2 bases and V by 1 base; bases with no gene match: 3.

A remark on this clone: This may arise from a read error, as a much more abundant clone is one base away. Other DNA variants within this sample encode the same CDR3. The genes are TRBV29-1 and TRBJ1-5, with 7 bases identical to TRBD1. This CDR3 has 12 amino acids. Germline values: CDR1 SQVTM, CDR2 ANQGSEA. With V trimmed by 4 bases and J by 5 bases, 2 bases remained unmatched. This chain's CDR3 is CSVGDRDQPQHF. CDR3 bases: TGCAGCGTTGGAGACAGGGATCAGCCCCAGCATTTT.

This clone was counted between two and nine times. The sample contains more than one DNA sequence encoding this CDR3. V gene TRBV7-9 combines with J gene TRBJ1-4; 10 positions agree with TRBD1. Germline V lookup: CDR1 SEHNR, CDR2 FQNEAQ (reference sequence). The CDR3 totals 14 residues. With 5 bases clipped from V and 6 bases from J, the junction kept 3 bases outside the gene matches. The DNA for the CDR3 is TGTGCCAGCAGCCCCGGGACAGGGGATGAAAAACTGTTTTTT. Translating it yields CASSPGTGDEKLFF.

The chain links TRBV7-2 to TRBJ2-5; D is ambiguous. CDR1 and CDR2 (germline): SGHTA, FQGNSA. Trimming pared 4 bases from V and 5 bases from J, leaving 11 bases between. This CDR3 is 13 amino acids long. CDR3 protein: CASSSSVGETQYF. The CDR3 bases are TGTGCCAGCAGCTCCTCGGTGGGTGAGACCCAGTACTTC.

The CDR3 nucleotides are TGTGCCAGCAGATTACAGGGTTCTGGGGTCTACGAGCAGTACTTC. Its translation: CASRLQGSGVYEQYF. V is TRBV28 and J is TRBJ2-7, with a possible D match to TRBD1 (6 bases). Germline V CDR1 and CDR2: MDHEN, SYDVKM. V was cut by 6 bases and J by 3 bases, with 18 bases left in between. The CDR3 contains 15 residues.

V usage is TRBV28 and J usage is TRBJ2-7; 10 nucleotides align to TRBD2. CDR3 size: 16 residues. Germline CDR1 MDHEN, CDR2 SYDVKM. Losses at the gene ends were 2 bases for V and 4 bases for J; bases not matched to a gene: 8. CDR3 nucleotides: TGTGCCAGCAGTTTACCGTTTCTAGCGGGAGCTTACGAGCAGTACTTC. This encodes CASSLPFLAGAYEQYF. The full variable domain, its missing parts supplied by reference TRBV28 and TRBJ2-7, is DVKVTQSSRYLVKRTGEKVFLECVQDMDHENMFWYRQDPGLGLRLIYFSYDVKMKEKGDIPEGYSVSREKKERFSLILESASTNQTSMYLCASSLPFLAGAYEQYFGPGTRLTVT.

As concerns this clone: At one of its ends the junction is not consistent with the germline gene, which may arise from a read error. J is TRBJ2-7 and V is TRBV2; D might be TRBD1 (6 bases). The CDR3 is made up of 10 amino acids. From germline, CDR1 is SNHLY and CDR2 FYNNEI. CDR3 sequence: CANSGQEQYF. CDR3 in DNA: TGTGCCAACAGTGGACAGGAGCAGTACTTC.

The CDR3 loop reads CASASLQGSSYEQYF. CDR3 sequence (DNA): TGCGCCAGCGCCTCCTTACAGGGGTCCTCCTACGAGCAGTACTTC. The rearrangement joins TRBV5-1 to TRBJ2-7; the match to TRBD1 covers 7 bases. Germline CDR1 and CDR2: SGHRS and YFSETQ. With 7 bases clipped from V and 0 bases from J, the junction kept 10 bases outside the gene matches. This CDR3 is 15 amino acids long.

The chain's CDR3 is CASGRGPTYGYTF. For the CDR3, the DNA is TGCGCCAGCGGCAGGGGGCCAACCTATGGCTACACCTTC. The J gene is TRBJ1-2, the V gene TRBV4-3; 8 nucleotides line up with TRBD1. The CDR3 is 13 residues long. Losses at the gene ends were 8 bases for V and 4 bases for J; bases not matched to a gene: 6. Looked up from germline, CDR1 is LGHNA and CDR2 is YSLEER.

The chain employs TRBV11-1 and TRBJ2-1, with 12 bases matching TRBD2. J lost 4 bases, V lost 5 bases, and 3 bases had no gene match. Germline loops: CDR1 SGHAT, CDR2 FQDESV (reference sequence). This CDR3 region has 15 residues. The CDR3 nucleotides are TGTGCCAGCAGCCCCGGACTAGCGGGGTACAATGAGCAGTTCTTC. It yields the protein CASSPGLAGYNEQFF.

This clone showed up just a few times. This chain links TRBV5-1 with TRBJ1-1; the D gene is possibly TRBD1 (5 bases). The V end was cut by 3 bases, the J end by 4 bases, with 10 bases between. Per the germline V gene, CDR1 is SGHRS and CDR2 is YFSETQ. The CDR3 has 13 amino acids. The CDR3 sequence is CASSSGALTEAFF. The CDR3 nucleotides read TGCGCCAGCAGCTCCGGGGCTCTCACTGAAGCTTTCTTT.

The J gene is TRBJ2-7, the V gene TRBV5-1; 8 nucleotides align to TRBD1. This CDR3 is built from 15 residues. Germline CDR1 is SGHRS and CDR2 is YFSETQ. Losses at the gene ends were 4 bases for V and 1 base for J; bases not matched to a gene: 7. CDR3 residues: CASSAGQVGSYEQYF. CDR3 sequence (DNA): TGCGCCAGCAGCGCGGGACAGGTAGGATCCTACGAGCAGTACTTC.

The table lists this clone with a count of one. V usage is TRBV30 and J usage is TRBJ1-5, with D possibly TRBD1 on 5 matching bases. The CDR3 is made up of 14 amino acids. Between the trimmed V and J ends, which lost 0 bases and 5 bases, there was a span of 11 bases. The germline V gene has CDR1 GTSNPN and CDR2 SVGIG (reference sequence). CDR3: CAWSVSGRDQPQHF. Written as DNA, the CDR3 is TGTGCCTGGAGTGTTTCAGGGAGGGATCAGCCCCAGCATTTT.

The chain couples TRBV28 to TRBJ1-2; D unclear. The CDR3 runs 12 residues. The V end was cut by 7 bases, the J end by 4 bases, with 10 bases between. Germline CDR1 and CDR2: MDHEN and SYDVKM. The chain's CDR3 is CASTGPFYGYTF. In DNA form, the CDR3 reads TGTGCCAGCACTGGCCCTTTCTATGGCTACACCTTC.

This clone was observed a few times. The genes are TRBV5-1 and TRBJ2-3; unclear D gene. Trimming shortened V by 1 base and J by 3 bases, and 9 bases separated the two germline ends. This CDR3 is built from 14 residues. Germline V gene lookup returns CDR1 SGHRS and CDR2 YFSETQ. CDR3 sequence (DNA): TGCGCCAGCAGCTTGAGTTCCCCGACAGATACGCAGTATTTT. It codes for CASSLSSPTDTQYF.

This chain uses TRBV19 with TRBJ1-2; D gene ambiguous. Trimming cost V 5 bases and J 7 bases, with 17 bases left between them. There are 14 residues in the CDR3. The germline CDR1 and CDR2 sequences are LNHDA and SQIVND (reference sequence). The CDR3 here is CASSSATLSSGYTF. DNA of the CDR3: TGTGCCAGTAGTTCTGCGACCCTCTCTAGTGGCTACACCTTC.

This clone turned up a few times. The chain couples TRBV4-1 to TRBJ2-1; perhaps D is TRBD1 or TRBD2 (6 bases each). The CDR3 is 15 amino acids. The V and J ends lost 2 bases and 5 bases respectively, with 13 bases between them. CDR1 and CDR2 (germline): MGHRA, YSYEKL. This CDR3 reads CASSQPGRGHNEQFF. CDR3 DNA: TGCGCCAGCAGCCAACCGGGACGGGGGCACAATGAGCAGTTCTTC.

This rearrangement joins TRBV5-1 to TRBJ2-5; a weak D match, TRBD2 (5 bases). The V and J ends lost 5 bases and 5 bases respectively, with 28 bases between them. Germline values: CDR1 SGHRS, CDR2 YFSETQ. This CDR3 contains 18 residues. CDR3 in amino acids: CASRAGFEDWAWEETQYF. The CDR3 DNA sequence: TGCGCCAGCAGGGCGGGTTTTGAGGATTGGGCCTGGGAGGAGACCCAGTACTTC.

This clone was seen only a few times. The chain uses TRBV28 and TRBJ2-2; D tentatively fits TRBD1 or TRBD2 (5 bases each). Germline V gives CDR1 MDHEN, CDR2 SYDVKM. This CDR3 has 16 amino acids. Trimming stripped 7 bases from V and 0 bases from J, with 15 bases between. This CDR3 is CASISPGRSNTGELFF. The CDR3 coding sequence is TGTGCCAGCATCTCCCCGGGACGGTCGAACACCGGGGAGCTGTTTTTT.